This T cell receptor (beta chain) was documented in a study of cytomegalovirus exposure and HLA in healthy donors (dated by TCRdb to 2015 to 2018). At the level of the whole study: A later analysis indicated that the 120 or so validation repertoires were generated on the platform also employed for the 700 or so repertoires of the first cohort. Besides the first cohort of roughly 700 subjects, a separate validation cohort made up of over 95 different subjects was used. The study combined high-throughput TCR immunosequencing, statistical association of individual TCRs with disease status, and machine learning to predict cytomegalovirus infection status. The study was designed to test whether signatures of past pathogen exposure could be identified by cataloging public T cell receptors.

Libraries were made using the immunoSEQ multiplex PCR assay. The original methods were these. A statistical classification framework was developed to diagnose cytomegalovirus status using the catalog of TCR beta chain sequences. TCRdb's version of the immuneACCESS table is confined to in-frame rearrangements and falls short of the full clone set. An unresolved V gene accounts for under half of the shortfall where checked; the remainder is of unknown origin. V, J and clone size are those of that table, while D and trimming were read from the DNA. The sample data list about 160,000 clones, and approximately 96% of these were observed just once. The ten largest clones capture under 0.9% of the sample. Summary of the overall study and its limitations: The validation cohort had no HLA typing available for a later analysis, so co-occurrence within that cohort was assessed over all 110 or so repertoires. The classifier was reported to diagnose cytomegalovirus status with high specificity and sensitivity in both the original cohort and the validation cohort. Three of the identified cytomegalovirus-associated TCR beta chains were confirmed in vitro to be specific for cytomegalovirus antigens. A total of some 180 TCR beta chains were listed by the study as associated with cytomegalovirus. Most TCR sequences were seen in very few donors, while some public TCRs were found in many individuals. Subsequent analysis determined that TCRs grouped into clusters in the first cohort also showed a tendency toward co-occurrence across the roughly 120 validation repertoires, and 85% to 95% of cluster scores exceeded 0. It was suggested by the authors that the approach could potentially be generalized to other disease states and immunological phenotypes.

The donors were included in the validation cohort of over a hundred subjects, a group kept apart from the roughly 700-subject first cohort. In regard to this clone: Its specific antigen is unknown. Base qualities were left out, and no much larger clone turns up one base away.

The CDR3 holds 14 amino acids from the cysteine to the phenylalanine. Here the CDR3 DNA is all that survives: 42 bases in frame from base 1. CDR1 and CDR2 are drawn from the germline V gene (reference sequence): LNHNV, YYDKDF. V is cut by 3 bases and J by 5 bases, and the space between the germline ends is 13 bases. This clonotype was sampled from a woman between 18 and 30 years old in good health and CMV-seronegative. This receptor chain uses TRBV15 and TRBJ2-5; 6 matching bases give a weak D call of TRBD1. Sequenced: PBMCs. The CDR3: CATSRVSQGETQYF. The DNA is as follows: TGTGCCACCAGCAGGGTCAGTCAGGGGGAGACCCAGTACTTC.